These T cell receptor beta chains were read from a single sample in a study of blood T cell repertoires in COVID-19. The method was immunoSEQ multiplex PCR; TCRdb's version includes in-frame clones alone and lacks a portion of them. The sample shows 360,000 or so clones, about nine tenths of them seen only once. Sequencing input: peripheral blood. Receptors originate from a woman aged 55-69 years with COVID-19, enrolled during active disease. CDR3s include the opening cysteine and the closing phenylalanine or tryptophan. The D gene is left open where the match is weak. The size of a clone is reported for some rows only, either as once, few or many, or as a class for expanded clones.

.	TRBD2	TRBV9	16	TRBJ2-2	TGTGCCAGCAGCGTCCTTAGCGGGGGAATTGCCGGGGAGCTGTTTTTT	CASSVLSGGIAGELFF
.	.	TRBV20-1	10	TRBJ2-1	TGCAGTGCTTTAAACAATGAGCAGTTCTTC	CSALNNEQFF
few	TRBD1	TRBV10-1	14	TRBJ2-2	TGCGCCAGCAGAGGACAGGGGGCCGCCGGGGAGCTGTTTTTT	CASRGQGAAGELFF
.	.	TRBV6-1	16	TRBJ1-5	TGTGCCAGCAGTAAAGGGACATCAGATAGCAATCAGCCCCAGCATTTT	CASSKGTSDSNQPQHF
.	.	TRBV7-9	15	TRBJ1-2	TGTGCCAGCAGCCGAAAACCGGGGGGAGACTATGGCTACACCTTC	CASSRKPGGDYGYTF
once	.	TRBV7-2	15	TRBJ1-2	TGTGCCAGCAGCTTAGTAGGAGACAGCCTCTATGGCTACACCTTC	CASSLVGDSLYGYTF
.	TRBD1	TRBV18	15	TRBJ1-1	TGTGCCAGCTCCCCGGCGACAGGGGCTAACACTGAAGCTTTCTTT	CASSPATGANTEAFF
.	.	TRBV19	15	TRBJ1-2	TGTGCCAGTTCGAACAGGGAAGCGGCGGTCTATGGCTACACCTTC	CASSNREAAVYGYTF
few	TRBD2	TRBV10-3	15	TRBJ2-5	TGTGCCACCCTGTCTCTAGCGGGGGGGAGAGAGACCCAGTACTTC	CATLSLAGGRETQYF
.	.	TRBV29-1	13	TRBJ1-1	TGCAGCGTTGGAGTCAGCTCGGCGAGGGAAGCTTTCTTT	CSVGVSSAREAFF
.	TRBD1	TRBV9	17	TRBJ1-1	TGTGCCAGCAGCCTCCCCGCCGAAGGGGACAGGTACACTGAAGCTTTCTTT	CASSLPAEGDRYTEAFF
.	.	TRBV5-4	13	TRBJ1-1	TGTGCCAGCAGCAGATCAGGGGTGACTGAAGCTTTCTTT	CASSRSGVTEAFF
.	TRBD2	TRBV10-3	17	TRBJ2-3	TGTGCCATCAGTGGAGGGGGACTAGCGGGGGCAACAGATACGCAGTATTTT	CAISGGGLAGATDTQYF
.	.	TRBV4-1	17	TRBJ2-6	TGCGCCAGCAGCCAAGAACCCGCGGGGGCAGGGGCCAACGTCCTGACTTTC	CASSQEPAGAGANVLTF
.	TRBD2	TRBV4-1	16	TRBJ2-5	TGCGCCAGCAGCCCCGGTTCAAGCGGGGGTCCCGAGACCCAGTACTTC	CASSPGSSGGPETQYF
.	.	TRBV19	15	TRBJ1-1	TGTGCCAGTAGGTTCCGCGGGGGGGCTAACACTGAAGCTTTCTTT	CASRFRGGANTEAFF
.	.	TRBV18	13	TRBJ2-3	TGTGCCAGCTCACTGGTGGAGGGCGATACGCAGTATTTT	CASSLVEGDTQYF
.	.	TRBV21-1	16	TRBJ1-1	TGTGCCAGCAGCAACCCTTGGGCCAACATGAACACTGAAGCTTTCTTT	CASSNPWANMNTEAFF
.	TRBD2	TRBV11-3	15	TRBJ2-5	TGTGCCAGCAGCTCCCGGACTAGTGGAGAAGAGACCCAGTACTTC	CASSSRTSGEETQYF
.	TRBD1	TRBV6-5	16	TRBJ2-7	TGTGCCAGCAGTTACTCGGACAGGGGTTTTGGCTACGAGCAGTACTTC	CASSYSDRGFGYEQYF